One and the same sample provided the 11 T cell receptor beta chains below, sequenced in a study of radiotherapy plus CTLA-4 blockade in lung cancer. Sequencing was performed with immunoSEQ multiplex PCR; in TCRdb, only in-frame clones are kept and a portion is missing. The sample has about 120,000 clones; about nine tenths are singletons. Sequences were derived from peripheral blood, sampled from a patient treated with radiotherapy plus ipilimumab. The receptors were sampled from a human donor with non-small cell lung cancer that progressed on radiotherapy plus ipilimumab.

The V call is TRBV27, the J call TRBJ2-3; no clear D gene. V shed 7 bases and J shed 0 bases, with 8 bases lying between them. CDR1 and CDR2 from the germline V gene are MNHEY and SMNVEV (reference sequence). This CDR3 region has 13 residues. The DNA of the CDR3 is TGTGCCAGCATAGGTAAAAGCACAGATACGCAGTATTTT. This gives the protein CASIGKSTDTQYF.

This clone rates as medium-sized (0.01 to 0.1%). V and J are TRBV10-3 and TRBJ1-2, with D hard to call. The V end lost 2 bases, the J end lost 7 bases, and 8 bases lay between the germline ends. Per the germline V gene, CDR1 is ENHRY and CDR2 is SYGVKD. The CDR3 covers 12 residues. The CDR3 sequence is CAISEGSFGYTF. In nucleotides, the CDR3 is TGTGCCATCAGTGAGGGCAGTTTTGGCTACACCTTC.

The rearrangement uses TRBV2 and TRBJ2-5; 10 bases are a match to TRBD1. The germline V gene has CDR1 SNHLY and CDR2 FYNNEI. V lost 8 bases and J lost 5; bases outside the gene matches: 8. The CDR3 loop spans 14 amino acids. The CDR3 DNA follows: TGTGCCAGCCGGGGGACAGGGGCGGGGGAGACCCAGTACTTC. This codes for CASRGTGAGETQYF.

V is TRBV13 and J is TRBJ1-4; D is unclear. This CDR3 contains 15 residues. Trimming stripped 5 bases from V and 10 bases from J, with 20 bases between. CDR1 and CDR2 (germline): PRHDT, FYEKMQ (reference sequence). The CDR3 loop is CASSPRAAGGGKLFF. The CDR3 DNA is TGTGCCAGCAGCCCCAGAGCCGCCGGAGGCGGAAAACTGTTTTTT.

The chain is built from TRBV14 and TRBJ2-1, with 8 bases fitting TRBD2. Germline values: CDR1 SGHDN, CDR2 FVKESK. After removal of 4 bases from V and 6 bases from J, the junction contained 11 bases not matched to a gene. The CDR3 runs to 16 residues. Here the CDR3 reads CASSRRGGLLGNEQFF. As DNA, the CDR3 is TGTGCCAGCAGCCGACGGGGGGGGCTTTTGGGCAATGAGCAGTTCTTC.

This chain uses TRBV5-1 with TRBJ1-4; no reliable D call. CDR1 is SGHRS, CDR2 YFSETQ, per germline. This CDR3 spans 12 amino acids. Trimming left V 0 bases short and J 7 bases short, with 4 bases between. The CDR3 spells CASSLVGEKLFF. The CDR3 DNA is TGCGCCAGCAGCTTGGTTGGTGAAAAACTGTTTTTT.

In DNA form, the CDR3 reads TGTGCCAGCAGCTTGGTAGGGGGGCACGAGCAGTACTTC. Amino acids: CASSLVGGHEQYF. This rearrangement joins TRBV5-4 to TRBJ2-7, with D perhaps being TRBD1 or TRBD2 (6 bases each). V was shortened by 0 bases and J by 5 bases, with 9 bases between the two germline ends. This CDR3 has 13 residues. Germline CDR1 and CDR2: SGHNT and YYREEE (reference sequence).

The chain uses TRBV5-1 and TRBJ1-1; 7 bases match TRBD1. V lost 4 bases, J lost 0 bases, and 6 bases stayed unmatched. This CDR3 comprises 15 residues. CDR1 is SGHRS and CDR2 is YFSETQ in the germline V gene. CDR3 sequence reads: CASSRTGQLNTEAFF. CDR3 DNA: TGCGCCAGCAGCCGCACGGGACAGCTGAACACTGAAGCTTTCTTT. Supplemented by reference TRBV5-1 and TRBJ1-1, the full variable domain reads KAGVTQTPRYLIKTRGQQVTLSCSPISGHRSVSWYQQTPGQGLQFLFEYFSETQRNKGNFPGRFSGRQFSNSRSEMNVSTLELGDSALYLCASSRTGQLNTEAFFGQGTRLTVV.

The gene calls are TRBV6-5 and TRBJ1-1; 7 bases map to TRBD1. J lost 0 bases, V lost 5 bases, and 3 bases had no gene match. Germline CDR1 MNHEY, CDR2 SVGAGI. The CDR3 is made up of 14 amino acids. The CDR3 protein is CASSPQGVNTEAFF. The CDR3 DNA reads as TGTGCCAGCAGTCCCCAGGGGGTGAACACTGAAGCTTTCTTT.

For this clone: One end of the junction fails to match germline, which may point to a read error. This chain joins TRBV19 and TRBJ2-1; possible D gene TRBD1, 5 bases. Germline V lookup: CDR1 LNHDA, CDR2 SQIVND (reference sequence). The CDR3 runs 15 residues. DNA of the CDR3: TGTGCCAGTAGTATACAGTGGGGCTCCCACAATGAGCAGTTCTTC. Residues: CASSIQWGSHNEQFF.

The chain has TRBV5-1 and TRBJ1-2; no firm D call. Germline CDR1 reads SGHRS; CDR2 reads YFSETQ. V was cut by 2 bases and J by 3 bases, with 8 bases left in between. The CDR3 has 13 residues. This CDR3 is CASSFEIDYGYTF. The CDR3 DNA sequence: TGCGCCAGCAGCTTCGAAATCGACTATGGCTACACCTTC.